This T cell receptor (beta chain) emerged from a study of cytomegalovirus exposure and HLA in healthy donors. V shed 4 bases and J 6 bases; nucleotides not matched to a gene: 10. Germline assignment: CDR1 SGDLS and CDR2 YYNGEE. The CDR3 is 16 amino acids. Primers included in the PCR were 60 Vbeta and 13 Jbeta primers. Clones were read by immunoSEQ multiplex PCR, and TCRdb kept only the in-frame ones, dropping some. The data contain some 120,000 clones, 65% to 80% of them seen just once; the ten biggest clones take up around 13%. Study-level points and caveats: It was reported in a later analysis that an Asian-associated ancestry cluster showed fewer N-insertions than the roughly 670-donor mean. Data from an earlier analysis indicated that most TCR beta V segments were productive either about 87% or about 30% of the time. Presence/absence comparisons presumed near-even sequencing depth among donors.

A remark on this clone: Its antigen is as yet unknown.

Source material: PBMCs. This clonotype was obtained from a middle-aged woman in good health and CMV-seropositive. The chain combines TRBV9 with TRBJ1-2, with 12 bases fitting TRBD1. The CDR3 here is CASSPSGTGGLDGYTF. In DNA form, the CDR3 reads TGTGCCAGCAGCCCCTCCGGGACAGGGGGCCTTGATGGCTACACCTTC.